The rows below give T cell receptor beta chains drawn from one sample of a study of blood T cell repertoires in COVID-19. This table comes from immunoSEQ multiplex PCR, and its TCRdb copy is limited to in-frame clones, with some not included. The top ten hold 1.1% of the sample, which has about 430,000 clones, 85% to 90% seen once. The sample consisted of PBMCs or T cells enriched from blood (not recorded which). These receptors were obtained from a man aged 25-40 years who had recovered from COVID-19. CDR3s include the opening cysteine and the closing phenylalanine or tryptophan. A D gene is named only where the DNA matches it firmly. Clone sizes are given selectively: once, few, many, or a class where the clone is expanded.

d_call	v_call	cdr3_length	clone_size	j_call	cdr3_nt	cdr3_aa
TRBD2	TRBV10-1	17	NA	TRBJ2-1	TGCGCCAGCAGTGCGGGAACTAGCGGCAGCTCCTACAATGAGCAGTTCTTC	CASSAGTSGSSYNEQFF
NA	TRBV30	20	NA	TRBJ1-5	TGTGCCTGGAGTGTAGGTAGGAACGCGGGGAAACGGTGGAGCAATCAGCCCCAGCATTTT	CAWSVGRNAGKRWSNQPQHF
TRBD1	TRBV11-3	18	NA	TRBJ1-6	TGTGCCAGCAGTTACCACCTCGACACAGGGGCAGGGGATTCACCCCTCCACTTT	CASSYHLDTGAGDSPLHF
TRBD2	TRBV6-2/TRBV6-3	15	few	TRBJ2-7	TGTGCCAGCAGTTACATGACTAGCGGGAGGTACGAGCAGTACTTC	CASSYMTSGRYEQYF
NA	TRBV5-1	14	NA	TRBJ2-5	TGCGCCAGCAGCTTGGGATTCGTAGAAGAGACCCAGTACTTC	CASSLGFVEETQYF
NA	TRBV19	15	NA	TRBJ2-1	TGTGCCAGTAGTATAGTTCGGGGTCGGCACAATGAGCAGTTCTTC	CASSIVRGRHNEQFF
TRBD1	TRBV4-2	11	NA	TRBJ1-4	TGTGCCAGCAGTGTCGGGACAGAACTGTTTTTT	CASSVGTELFF
TRBD1	TRBV9	16	NA	TRBJ2-1	TGTGCCAGCAGCGGCCATAGGACAGGCTCCTACAATGAGCAGTTCTTC	CASSGHRTGSYNEQFF
NA	TRBV7-9	13	NA	TRBJ1-1	TGTGCCAGCAGCCGACAGACGAACACTGAAGCTTTCTTT	CASSRQTNTEAFF
NA	TRBV10-3	14	NA	TRBJ1-2	TGTGCCATCAGTGAGTTTAACACGGGAAAAGGCTACACCTTC	CAISEFNTGKGYTF
NA	TRBV13	14	NA	TRBJ2-2	TGTGCCAGCAGCTTTCAGGGCGAGACCGGGGAGCTGTTTTTT	CASSFQGETGELFF
TRBD1	TRBV10-2	14	once	TRBJ1-2	TGCGCCAGCAGCACCACCGGGACAGGGGTCGGCTACACCTTC	CASSTTGTGVGYTF
NA	TRBV27	14	NA	TRBJ1-2	TGTGCCAGCAGTTTATCCAGCAGGGACTATGGCTACACCTTC	CASSLSSRDYGYTF
NA	TRBV5-1	15	NA	TRBJ1-5	TGCGCCAGCAGCTTGTACCCCCACGCGAATCAGCCCCAGCATTTT	CASSLYPHANQPQHF
NA	TRBV4-1	12	once	TRBJ2-3	TGCGCCAGCAGCGTACACCCAGATACGCAGTATTTT	CASSVHPDTQYF
NA	TRBV7-9	13	NA	TRBJ2-7	TGTGCCAGCAGCGTCACAGTTAACTACGAGCAGTACTTC	CASSVTVNYEQYF
NA	TRBV27	17	NA	TRBJ2-7	TGTGCCAGCAGTTTAGTGTCAGGGAATACACTCTCCTACGAGCAGTACTTC	CASSLVSGNTLSYEQYF
TRBD2	TRBV10-1	17	NA	TRBJ2-1	TGCGCCAGCAGTGGTGGACTAGCGGGAGGGCCCTTTATTGAGCAGTTCTTC	CASSGGLAGGPFIEQFF
TRBD1	TRBV6-5	14	once	TRBJ1-1	TGTGCCAGCAGGTTAACAGGGGGCAACACTGAAGCTTTCTTT	CASRLTGGNTEAFF
TRBD1	TRBV11-2	18	NA	TRBJ1-5	TGTGCCAGCAGCTTAGAATTAGGGACAGACTTTAGCAATCAGCCCCAGCATTTT	CASSLELGTDFSNQPQHF
TRBD1	TRBV6-1	14	NA	TRBJ2-7	TGTGCCAGCAGTGAAAACGGCAGGGGGCACGAGCAGTACTTC	CASSENGRGHEQYF
NA	TRBV19	16	NA	TRBJ1-5	TGTGCCAGTAGTATACGATCTGTCGAGAGCAATCAGCCCCAGCATTTT	CASSIRSVESNQPQHF
NA	TRBV3-1/TRBV3-2	17	NA	TRBJ2-3	TGTGCCAGCAGCCAAGGGGGATTTTCCTGGGGCGCAGATACGCAGTATTTT	CASSQGGFSWGADTQYF
TRBD1	TRBV10-3	14	NA	TRBJ1-1	TGTGCCATCAGTGGGGGTACAGGGGGCACTGAAGCTTTCTTT	CAISGGTGGTEAFF
NA	TRBV18	13	NA	TRBJ2-7	TGTGCCAGCTCGTCCGACACCTTCTCCGGGCAGTACTTC	CASSSDTFSGQYF
TRBD1	TRBV5-1	15	NA	TRBJ1-4	TGCGCCAGCAGCTACTGGGACAGGGAAGATGAAAAACTGTTTTTT	CASSYWDREDEKLFF
NA	TRBV5-4	12	NA	TRBJ1-1	TGTGCCAGCAGCTTTGGAGGTACTGAAGCTTTCTTT	CASSFGGTEAFF